Sequencing of this T cell receptor (beta chain) was carried out in a study of blood T cell repertoires in COVID-19. The assay was immunoSEQ multiplex PCR, and TCRdb's table has in-frame clones only and misses some. The sample gives 150,000 to 200,000 clones, 65% to 80% of which show up once; less than 20% is in the top ten. This CDR3 is 16 amino acids long. V dropped 3 bases and J dropped 2 bases, with 14 bases sitting between them. Germline V gene sequence: CDR1 KGHSH, CDR2 LQKENI. Sample: PBMCs or T cells enriched from blood (not recorded which). The TCR was taken from a woman aged 45-60 years with acute COVID-19. This chain links TRBV18 with TRBJ1-3; D may be TRBD1 (5 bases). The DNA for the CDR3 is TGTGCCAGCTCACCTAGCCAGGCAGGGCCTGGAAACACCATATATTTT. The encoded protein is CASSPSQAGPGNTIYF.